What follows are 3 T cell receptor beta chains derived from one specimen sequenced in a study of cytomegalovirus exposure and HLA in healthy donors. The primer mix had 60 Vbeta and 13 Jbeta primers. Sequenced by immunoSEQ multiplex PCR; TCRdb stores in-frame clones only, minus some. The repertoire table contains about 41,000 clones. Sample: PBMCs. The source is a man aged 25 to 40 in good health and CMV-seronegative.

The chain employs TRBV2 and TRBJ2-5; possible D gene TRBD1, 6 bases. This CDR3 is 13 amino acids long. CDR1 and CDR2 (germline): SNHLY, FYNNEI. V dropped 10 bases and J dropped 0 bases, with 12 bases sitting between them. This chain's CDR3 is CATYGTHQETQYF. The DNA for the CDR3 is TGTGCCACATACGGGACACACCAAGAGACCCAGTACTTC. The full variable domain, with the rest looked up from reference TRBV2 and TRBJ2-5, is EPEVTQTPSHQVTQMGQEVILRCVPISNHLYFYWYRQILGQKVEFLVSFYNNEISEKSEIFDDQFSVERPDGSNFTLKIRSTKLEDSAMYFCATYGTHQETQYFGPGTRLLVL.

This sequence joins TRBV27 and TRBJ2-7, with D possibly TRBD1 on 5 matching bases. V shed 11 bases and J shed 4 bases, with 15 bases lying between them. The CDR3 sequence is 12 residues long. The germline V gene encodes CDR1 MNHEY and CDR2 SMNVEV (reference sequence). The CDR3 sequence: CASGISWYEQYF. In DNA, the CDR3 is TGTGCCTCAGGGATCTCATGGTACGAGCAGTACTTC.

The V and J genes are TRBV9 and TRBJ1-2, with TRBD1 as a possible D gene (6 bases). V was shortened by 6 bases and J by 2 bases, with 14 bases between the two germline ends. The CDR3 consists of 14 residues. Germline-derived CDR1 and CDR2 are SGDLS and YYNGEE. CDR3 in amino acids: CASTPWGQNYGYTF. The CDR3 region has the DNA TGTGCCAGCACCCCCTGGGGGCAGAACTATGGCTACACCTTC.